These T cell receptor beta chains were read from a single sample in a study of shared clonotypes between healthy human individuals. The method was immunoSEQ multiplex PCR; TCRdb's version includes in-frame clones alone and lacks a portion of them. The data hold around 2.1 million clones, with approximately 96% observed a single time. Sequencing used naive CD4+ T cells sorted from blood. Source of these receptors: a man aged 18 to 35 in good health. The CDR3 runs from the conserved cysteine through the conserved F or W. A D gene is named only where the DNA matches it firmly. Only part of the rows carry a size: once, few, many, or a class if the clone is expanded.

d_call,clone_size,j_call,v_call,cdr3_nt,cdr3_aa
TRBD1,once,TRBJ2-7,TRBV5-4,TGTGCCAGCAGCTCGAATGGACAGGGCTCCTACGAGCAGTACTTC,CASSSNGQGSYEQYF
.,.,TRBJ2-7,TRBV19,TGTGCCAGTAGTACTCTGACAGGAAACTACGAGCAGTACTTC,CASSTLTGNYEQYF
TRBD2,.,TRBJ2-7,TRBV5-6,TGTGCCAGCAGCTTAGCGGGAGGAACCTACGAGCAGTACTTC,CASSLAGGTYEQYF
.,.,TRBJ2-3,TRBV7-9,TGTGCCAGCACCTTATTTTCCTTGGGTAGCACAGATACGCAGTATTTT,CASTLFSLGSTDTQYF
TRBD1,once,TRBJ1-6,TRBV19,TGTGCCAGTAGTATTCAGGGGGAAAATTCACCCCTCCACTTT,CASSIQGENSPLHF
.,.,TRBJ2-2,TRBV6-1,TGTGCCAGCATGAGGGTAACGAACACCGGGGAGCTGTTTTTT,CASMRVTNTGELFF
.,.,TRBJ2-5,TRBV6-6,TGTGCCAGCAGTTACGTCGGCAGGGGAAAAGAGACCCAGTACTTC,CASSYVGRGKETQYF
.,.,TRBJ2-3,TRBV5-6,TGTGCCAGCAGCTTGGGGCGGCTCACAGATACGCAGTATTTT,CASSLGRLTDTQYF
.,.,TRBJ1-5,TRBV19,TGTGCCAGTAGTCTTTCGGGGGTTCAGCCCCAGCATTTT,CASSLSGVQPQHF
.,.,TRBJ2-7,TRBV6-1,TGTGCCAGCACTTGGGGAAAGGGCCTAACCTACGAGCAGTACTTC,CASTWGKGLTYEQYF